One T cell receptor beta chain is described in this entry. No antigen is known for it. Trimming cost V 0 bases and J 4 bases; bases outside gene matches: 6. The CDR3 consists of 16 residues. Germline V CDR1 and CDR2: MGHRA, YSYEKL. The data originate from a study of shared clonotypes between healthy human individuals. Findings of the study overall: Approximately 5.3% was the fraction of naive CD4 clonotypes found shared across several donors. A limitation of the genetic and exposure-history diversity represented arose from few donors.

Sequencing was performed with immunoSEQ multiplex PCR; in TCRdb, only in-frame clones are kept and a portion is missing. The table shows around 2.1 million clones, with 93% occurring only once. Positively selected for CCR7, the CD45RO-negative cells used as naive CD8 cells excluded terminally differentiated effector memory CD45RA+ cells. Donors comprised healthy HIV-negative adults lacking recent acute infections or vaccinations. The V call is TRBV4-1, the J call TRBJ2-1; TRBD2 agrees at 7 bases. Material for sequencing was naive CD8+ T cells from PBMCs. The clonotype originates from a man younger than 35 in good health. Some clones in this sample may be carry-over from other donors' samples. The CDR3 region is CASSQDRGEWYNEQFF. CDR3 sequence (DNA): TGCGCCAGCAGCCAAGACCGGGGGGAGTGGTACAATGAGCAGTTCTTC.